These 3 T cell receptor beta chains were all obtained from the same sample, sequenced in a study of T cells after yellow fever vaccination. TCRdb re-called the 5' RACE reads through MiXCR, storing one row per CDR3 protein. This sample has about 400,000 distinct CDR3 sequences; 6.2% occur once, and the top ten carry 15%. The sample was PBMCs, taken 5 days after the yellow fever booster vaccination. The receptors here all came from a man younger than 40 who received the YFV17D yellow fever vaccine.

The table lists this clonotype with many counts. CDR3 nucleotide sequence: TGTGGGACTAGCCCCACAATCGGTTCCGGGGAGCTGTTTTTT. Translated: CGTSPTIGSGELFF. The chain employs TRBV6-1 and TRBJ2-2; 8 positions match TRBD2. This CDR3 contains 14 residues. Germline V gene sequence: CDR1 MNHNS, CDR2 SASEGT.

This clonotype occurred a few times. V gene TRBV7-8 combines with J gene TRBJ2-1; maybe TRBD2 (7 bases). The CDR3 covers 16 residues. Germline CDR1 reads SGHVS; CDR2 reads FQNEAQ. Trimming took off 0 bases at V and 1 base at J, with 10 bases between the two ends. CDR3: CASSLAAGASYNEQFF. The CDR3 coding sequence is TGTGCCAGCAGCTTAGCCGCGGGGGCATCCTACAATGAGCAGTTCTTC.

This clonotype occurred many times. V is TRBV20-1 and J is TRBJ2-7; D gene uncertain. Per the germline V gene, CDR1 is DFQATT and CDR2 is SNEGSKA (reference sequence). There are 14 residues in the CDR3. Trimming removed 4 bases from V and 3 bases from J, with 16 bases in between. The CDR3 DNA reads TGCAGTGCTAAGACACCGATGGCTCTCTACGAGCAGTACTTC. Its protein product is CSAKTPMALYEQYF.